These T cell receptor beta chains were read from a single sample in a study of blood T cell repertoires in COVID-19. TCRdb's table, derived via immunoSEQ multiplex PCR, lists solely in-frame clones and lacks some. Among roughly 150,000 clones listed, around 89% were seen once. Sequencing was done on a sample of peripheral blood. These receptors were obtained from a woman older than 75 with acute or convalescent COVID-19. CDR3s include the opening cysteine and the closing phenylalanine or tryptophan. The D gene is left open where the match is weak. Clone size, where shown, is once, few, many, or a class for clones that have expanded.

abundance: .
j_gene: TRBJ1-4
v_gene: TRBV12-5
d_gene: .
CDR3nt: TGTGCTAGTGGTTCGGACTCATCTAATGAAAAACTGTTTTTT
CDR3aa: CASGSDSSNEKLFF

abundance: .
j_gene: TRBJ2-3
v_gene: TRBV2
d_gene: TRBD2
CDR3nt: TGTGCCAGCAGGGGCGGGACTAGCGGGGGAGGCACAGATACGCAGTATTTT
CDR3aa: CASRGGTSGGGTDTQYF

abundance: .
j_gene: TRBJ2-7
v_gene: TRBV5-1
d_gene: TRBD1
CDR3nt: TGCGCCAGCAGTAGGGACAGGGGTTCCTACGAGCAGTACTTC
CDR3aa: CASSRDRGSYEQYF

abundance: .
j_gene: TRBJ1-2
v_gene: TRBV9
d_gene: TRBD1
CDR3nt: TGTGCCAGCAGCCCACAGGGGCAGAACTATGGCTACACCTTC
CDR3aa: CASSPQGQNYGYTF

abundance: .
j_gene: TRBJ1-4
v_gene: TRBV2
d_gene: TRBD1
CDR3nt: TGTGCCAGCAGTGACAGGGGGTTCTATGAAAAACTGTTTTTT
CDR3aa: CASSDRGFYEKLFF

abundance: .
j_gene: TRBJ1-5
v_gene: TRBV6-5
d_gene: .
CDR3nt: TGTGCCAGCAGGGGTACAGGGAGTTTCCAGCCCCAGCATTTT
CDR3aa: CASRGTGSFQPQHF

abundance: .
j_gene: TRBJ1-3
v_gene: TRBV5-6
d_gene: .
CDR3nt: TGTGCCAGCAGCTTACGGCAGGTCTCTGGAAACACCATATATTTT
CDR3aa: CASSLRQVSGNTIYF

abundance: .
j_gene: TRBJ1-2
v_gene: TRBV23-1
d_gene: .
CDR3nt: TGCGCCAGCAGGAACAGGGTGCCCACTATGGGCTACACCTTC
CDR3aa: CASRNRVPTMGYTF

abundance: once
j_gene: TRBJ2-2
v_gene: TRBV10-1
d_gene: TRBD1
CDR3nt: TGCGCCAGCAGTGACTCCCCGGGACAGATTAACACCGGGGAGCTGTTTTTT
CDR3aa: CASSDSPGQINTGELFF

abundance: .
j_gene: TRBJ2-7
v_gene: TRBV4-3
d_gene: TRBD1
CDR3nt: TGCGCCAGCAGCCAGGCACGACAGGGCGGGTTTATGAAGTACGAGCAGTACTTC
CDR3aa: CASSQARQGGFMKYEQYF

abundance: .
j_gene: TRBJ1-3
v_gene: TRBV5-4
d_gene: TRBD1
CDR3nt: TGTGCCAGCAGCTTGACGGGACAGCGAGCTGGAAACACCATATATTTT
CDR3aa: CASSLTGQRAGNTIYF

abundance: .
j_gene: TRBJ1-6
v_gene: TRBV7-9
d_gene: TRBD1
CDR3nt: TGTGCCAGCAGCCACCCCCGGGGACAGACTCGTAATTCACCCCTCCACTTT
CDR3aa: CASSHPRGQTRNSPLHF

abundance: .
j_gene: TRBJ1-2
v_gene: TRBV25-1
d_gene: .
CDR3nt: TGTGCCAGCAGTGAACTGGGGGCACCCGCCCTCTATGGCTACACCTTC
CDR3aa: CASSELGAPALYGYTF

abundance: .
j_gene: TRBJ2-3
v_gene: TRBV3-1/TRBV3-2
d_gene: .
CDR3nt: TGTGCCAGCAGCCAAGTAACTGGCCGGGCGCAGTATTTT
CDR3aa: CASSQVTGRAQYF

abundance: .
j_gene: TRBJ1-2
v_gene: TRBV13
d_gene: TRBD1
CDR3nt: TGTGCCAGCAGCTTGAAAGGGGGCGGATATGGCTACACCTTC
CDR3aa: CASSLKGGGYGYTF

abundance: few
j_gene: TRBJ1-1
v_gene: TRBV7-3
d_gene: .
CDR3nt: TGTGCCAGCAGTTTTTCAGGGGACACTGAAGCTTTCTTT
CDR3aa: CASSFSGDTEAFF

abundance: .
j_gene: TRBJ1-2
v_gene: TRBV27
d_gene: .
CDR3nt: TGTGCCAGCAGCCTTACGCTGACAGGTAGTAACTATGGCTACACCTTC
CDR3aa: CASSLTLTGSNYGYTF

abundance: .
j_gene: TRBJ2-1
v_gene: TRBV19
d_gene: TRBD2
CDR3nt: TGTGCCAGTAGTCGACTAGCGGGGGTGGGGAATGAGCAGTTCTTC
CDR3aa: CASSRLAGVGNEQFF

abundance: .
j_gene: TRBJ2-1
v_gene: TRBV11-1
d_gene: .
CDR3nt: TGTGCCAGCAGCTTCAACTACTACAATGAGCAGTTCTTC
CDR3aa: CASSFNYYNEQFF

abundance: .
j_gene: TRBJ2-5
v_gene: TRBV2
d_gene: TRBD2
CDR3nt: TGTGCCAGCAGGGTTACTAGCGGGGGATGGGGGGAGACCCAGTACTTC
CDR3aa: CASRVTSGGWGETQYF

abundance: .
j_gene: TRBJ1-5
v_gene: TRBV5-6
d_gene: TRBD1
CDR3nt: TGTGCCAGCAGCTTTGACAGGGGGAATAGCAATCAGCCCCAGCATTTT
CDR3aa: CASSFDRGNSNQPQHF

abundance: .
j_gene: TRBJ1-5
v_gene: TRBV19
d_gene: .
CDR3nt: TGTGCCAGTACCCTAGGCGGGGGTAGCAATCAGCCCCAGCATTTT
CDR3aa: CASTLGGGSNQPQHF

abundance: .
j_gene: TRBJ1-3
v_gene: TRBV9
d_gene: .
CDR3nt: TGTGCCAGCAGCTCAGGACAGCTCTCTGGAAACACCATATATTTT
CDR3aa: CASSSGQLSGNTIYF

abundance: .
j_gene: TRBJ1-4
v_gene: TRBV7-9
d_gene: TRBD1
CDR3nt: TGTGCCAGCAGCCGCAGGGGGCAGGATGAAAAACTGTTTTTT
CDR3aa: CASSRRGQDEKLFF

abundance: .
j_gene: TRBJ2-5
v_gene: TRBV20-1
d_gene: TRBD2
CDR3nt: TGCAGTGCTAGTGGGGCTAGCGGGGGCTGGGAGACCCAGTACTTC
CDR3aa: CSASGASGGWETQYF

abundance: .
j_gene: TRBJ1-3
v_gene: TRBV30
d_gene: .
CDR3nt: TGTGCCTGGAGTTTTCTAGGAAACACCATATATTTT
CDR3aa: CAWSFLGNTIYF

abundance: .
j_gene: TRBJ2-3
v_gene: TRBV7-6
d_gene: TRBD2
CDR3nt: TGTGCCAGCAGCTTATCCACGGGAGGAGGCACAGATACGCAGTATTTT
CDR3aa: CASSLSTGGGTDTQYF

abundance: .
j_gene: TRBJ2-6
v_gene: TRBV2
d_gene: .
CDR3nt: TGTGCCAGCAGTGTTCAGGGAAGCTCTGGGGCCAACGTCCTGACTTTC
CDR3aa: CASSVQGSSGANVLTF

abundance: .
j_gene: TRBJ1-5
v_gene: TRBV4-1
d_gene: TRBD1
CDR3nt: TGCGCCAGCAGCCAACTGGACAGGGGAGGGCAGCCCCAGCATTTT
CDR3aa: CASSQLDRGGQPQHF

abundance: .
j_gene: TRBJ1-4
v_gene: TRBV14
d_gene: .
CDR3nt: TGTGCCAGCAGCCCCGCCGCTGGGAGGGGAGGTGAAAAACTGTTTTTT
CDR3aa: CASSPAAGRGGEKLFF

abundance: once
j_gene: TRBJ1-3
v_gene: TRBV4-1
d_gene: .
CDR3nt: TGCGCCAGCAGCCAAGGGCAGGCCGCCTCTGGAAACACCATATATTTT
CDR3aa: CASSQGQAASGNTIYF

abundance: .
j_gene: TRBJ1-1
v_gene: TRBV7-2
d_gene: .
CDR3nt: TGTGCCAGCAGCATATACAGTGAAGCTTTCTTT
CDR3aa: CASSIYSEAFF

abundance: .
j_gene: TRBJ1-4
v_gene: TRBV5-1
d_gene: .
CDR3nt: TGCGCCAGCAGCTTGGACCGGTATGAAAAACTGTTTTTT
CDR3aa: CASSLDRYEKLFF

abundance: .
j_gene: TRBJ2-7
v_gene: TRBV5-5
d_gene: TRBD2
CDR3nt: TGTGCCAGCAGCTTGATGGCGGGGGGGGCATACGAGCAGTACTTC
CDR3aa: CASSLMAGGAYEQYF

abundance: .
j_gene: TRBJ1-2
v_gene: TRBV4-1
d_gene: TRBD1
CDR3nt: TGCGCCAGCAGCCAAGGTCCCGGGACAGGGAAGTATGGCTACACCTTC
CDR3aa: CASSQGPGTGKYGYTF

abundance: .
j_gene: TRBJ2-1
v_gene: TRBV21-1
d_gene: .
CDR3nt: TGTGCCACCCGTCTGGCTAGCGGGGGGCCCACGAGCTCCTACAATGAGCAGTTCTTC
CDR3aa: CATRLASGGPTSSYNEQFF

abundance: .
j_gene: TRBJ2-1
v_gene: TRBV7-3
d_gene: TRBD2
CDR3nt: TGTGCCAGCAGCGCGGGGGGTACATGGAATGAGCAGTTCTTC
CDR3aa: CASSAGGTWNEQFF

abundance: .
j_gene: TRBJ2-1
v_gene: TRBV7-2
d_gene: .
CDR3nt: TGTGCCAGCAGCAAACAGAGCTCCTACAATGAGCAGTTCTTC
CDR3aa: CASSKQSSYNEQFF

abundance: .
j_gene: TRBJ2-6
v_gene: TRBV5-1
d_gene: TRBD1
CDR3nt: TGCGCCAGCAGCTTGGCCCCGGTGGGACAGGGCTCTGGGGCCAACGTCCTGACTTTC
CDR3aa: CASSLAPVGQGSGANVLTF

abundance: few
j_gene: TRBJ1-1
v_gene: TRBV29-1
d_gene: .
CDR3nt: TGCAGCGTTGTGGGGCCGGTGAACACTGAAGCTTTCTTT
CDR3aa: CSVVGPVNTEAFF

abundance: .
j_gene: TRBJ2-7
v_gene: TRBV25-1
d_gene: .
CDR3nt: TGTGCCAGCAGTCGCCCAGGGGGAGGATACGAGCAGTACTTC
CDR3aa: CASSRPGGGYEQYF

abundance: .
j_gene: TRBJ1-2
v_gene: TRBV18
d_gene: .
CDR3nt: TGTGCCAGCTCACCGGGCAGTAACTATGGCTACACCTTC
CDR3aa: CASSPGSNYGYTF

abundance: .
j_gene: TRBJ2-2
v_gene: TRBV2
d_gene: TRBD1
CDR3nt: TGTGCCAGCAGTGACAGAACAGGGGCCGGGGAGCTGTTTTTT
CDR3aa: CASSDRTGAGELFF

abundance: once
j_gene: TRBJ2-1
v_gene: TRBV19
d_gene: .
CDR3nt: TGTGCCAGTAGTTTTACCCAGGGCTCCTACAATGAGCAGTTCTTC
CDR3aa: CASSFTQGSYNEQFF

abundance: .
j_gene: TRBJ2-7
v_gene: TRBV5-1
d_gene: .
CDR3nt: TGCGCCAGCAGCTTGCGCAGGGGTTACGAGCAGTACTTC
CDR3aa: CASSLRRGYEQYF

abundance: once
j_gene: TRBJ1-4
v_gene: TRBV18
d_gene: TRBD1
CDR3nt: TGTGCCAGCTCACCACCGGGACAGATAAATGAAAAACTGTTTTTT
CDR3aa: CASSPPGQINEKLFF

abundance: .
j_gene: TRBJ1-2
v_gene: TRBV7-9
d_gene: .
CDR3nt: TGTGCCAGCAGCTTAGACTTTGGGGAGGACTATGGCTACACCTTC
CDR3aa: CASSLDFGEDYGYTF

abundance: .
j_gene: TRBJ1-4
v_gene: TRBV10-3
d_gene: .
CDR3nt: TGTGCCATCAGTGCCTCCTCGGCGACTGCTAATGAAAAACTGTTTTTT
CDR3aa: CAISASSATANEKLFF

abundance: .
j_gene: TRBJ1-4
v_gene: TRBV6-5
d_gene: TRBD1
CDR3nt: TGTGCCAGCAGTTACCCCCAGGGACAGCTCAATGAAAAACTGTTTTTT
CDR3aa: CASSYPQGQLNEKLFF

abundance: few
j_gene: TRBJ1-5
v_gene: TRBV5-6
d_gene: .
CDR3nt: TGTGCCAGCAGCTTGTTGTCCGAGCGTGGGCCCCAGCATTTT
CDR3aa: CASSLLSERGPQHF

abundance: .
j_gene: TRBJ2-3
v_gene: TRBV18
d_gene: TRBD2
CDR3nt: TGTGCCAGCTCGGCTAGCGGGGGGACAGCAGATACGCAGTATTTT
CDR3aa: CASSASGGTADTQYF

abundance: .
j_gene: TRBJ2-7
v_gene: TRBV2
d_gene: .
CDR3nt: TGTGCCAGCATGCAGAACAGGGTAACCTACGAGCAGTACTTC
CDR3aa: CASMQNRVTYEQYF

abundance: .
j_gene: TRBJ1-4
v_gene: TRBV6-5
d_gene: .
CDR3nt: TGTGCCAGCCGGCAGGGGTCTGAAAAACTGTTTTTT
CDR3aa: CASRQGSEKLFF

abundance: .
j_gene: TRBJ1-2
v_gene: TRBV27
d_gene: .
CDR3nt: TGTGCCAGCAGTTTAGGCTCCTCAGGAGGAGCTTTAACTAACTATGGCTACACCTTC
CDR3aa: CASSLGSSGGALTNYGYTF

abundance: .
j_gene: TRBJ1-5
v_gene: TRBV19
d_gene: .
CDR3nt: TGTGCCAGTAGTATACACAGAATCAATCAGCCCCAGCATTTT
CDR3aa: CASSIHRINQPQHF